A single TCR beta chain is shown here with its context. The table lists this clone with a few counts. This clone's antigen is unknown. Base qualities are not recorded, but no much larger clone differs from it by a single base. This entry comes from a study of radiation and T cells in renal cell carcinoma (dated by TCRdb to about 2020). A note on the overall study: A total of around 53 samples underwent TCR beta sequencing, made up of roughly 26 tumors and about 27 peripheral blood samples. The final blood draw was performed at 4 weeks after radiation, at the same time as nephrectomy. A total of roughly 4 million unique CDR3 nucleotide sequences, encoding around 2.7 million unique CDR3 amino acid sequences, were found across all 50 or so samples.

The immunoSEQ kit was used, according to the manufacturer's recommendations, to generate TCR beta libraries from genomic DNA. Library preparation used a first multiplex PCR with proprietary primers, then a second PCR adding unique barcodes, with bead cleanups after each round. A kit-provided positive control reaction and a negative control reaction were included in every sample batch. The final libraries underwent checking on an Agilent 4200 TapeStation D1000 ScreenTape, volumetric pooling, and quantification by qPCR. An Illumina NextSeq500 fitted with a MidOutput 150-cycle cartridge performed the sequencing, running 156 Read1 cycles and 15 Index1 cycles with the kit's custom primers. The pooled library was loaded at around 1 pM with around 20% PhiX control spiked in. Concerning the study's data processing: Vendor-processed data were analyzed in R, with a clonotype defined as all T cells sharing the same CDR3 nucleotide sequence. In the clone abundance analyses, frequencies in each sample were normalized to that sample's 10,000 most abundant clones. Public T cell clones, which averaged fewer than five per sample, were excluded before analysis. A difference in abundance of at least 32-fold between compartments was used to define tumor-enriched and baseline blood-enriched clonotypes. Clonotypes expanded or contracted between blood time points were identified with a beta-binomial differential abundance model. Tumor-blood repertoire similarity was measured with the Baroni-Urbani and Buser coefficient, and group comparisons used two-tailed Wilcoxon tests in R. Here the immuneACCESS table is served through TCRdb, limited to in-frame sequences with V and J called. Missing clones are a known gap in these copies; in checked studies unresolved V genes cover under half, and the rest lacks a known reason. V, J and clone size derive from that table, while D and trimming were established from the DNA sequence. In all, the sample holds roughly 64,000 clones, and more than 60% of those were seen once. The ten largest account for around 6.8% of the sample.

The CDR3 spans 13 residues, from the cysteine through the phenylalanine. The kept DNA is CDR3 alone, 39 bases in frame from the first base. As encoded in the germline V gene, CDR1 is SGHRS while CDR2 is YFSETQ. V and J lose 2 bases and 0 bases, and a span of 5 bases separates them. Study-level results and caveats: With a single-armed trial design, the study had no way to address how radiation dose or scheduling affects the TCR repertoire. Because pretreatment tumor biopsies were not available, the study could not determine whether clonotypes were already present within the tumor at baseline. An increase in top tumor clonotypes in blood was observed from baseline to 2 weeks post-radiation, followed by contraction by 4 weeks, which was taken to suggest transient expansion of tumor-resident clones. Blood repertoire dynamics were not followed beyond 4 weeks after treatment.

Per the publication, the time point label means: blood 4 weeks post-SBRT, at nephrectomy. The sample's treatment or condition label, in plain terms: 15 Gy SBRT to primary tumor, nephrectomy 4 weeks later. The samples were obtained from a clinical trial, where primary renal cell carcinomas were treated with 15 Gy stereotactic body radiation therapy and then removed by nephrectomy 4 weeks afterward. To follow tumor-enriched clonotypes, peripheral blood was collected serially from radiation-treated patients at baseline and again at 2 weeks and 4 weeks after SBRT. All patients had renal cell carcinoma with clear cell pathology. The QIAamp DNA Blood Mini Kit (Qiagen) was used to prepare genomic DNA for TCR sequencing. The analyses included just those samples that passed every quality control check.

The sequenced sample was blood, obtained from a patient whose treatment included radiotherapy and nephrectomy. The V and J segments used are TRBV5-1 and TRBJ1-1, with the D segment identity uncertain. The origin of this receptor is a man in his 60s with renal cell carcinoma. Read as DNA, the sequence is TGCGCCAGCAGCTTTTGGGTGAACACTGAAGCTTTCTTT. The resulting protein is CASSFWVNTEAFF.